A selection of T cell receptor beta chains follows, all from one sample in a study of T cell responses to AZD1222 COVID-19 vaccine. The table came from immunoSEQ multiplex PCR; TCRdb's copy has only in-frame clones and leaves some out. The profile shows over 75,000 clones, around nine tenths of them singletons. Sequences were derived from peripheral blood, sampled on day 0 of AZD1222 vaccination. These receptors were taken from an adult in good health. Each CDR3 is given with its conserved first and last residue. The order of the fields is clone size, D gene, J gene, V gene, CDR3 protein, CDR3 DNA. D genes are given only for firm matches. Clone size is stated in some rows and not others, as once, few, many or a class when expanded.

abundance: .; d_gene: .; j_gene: TRBJ2-2; v_gene: TRBV24-1; CDR3aa: CATSDWDSGELFF; CDR3nt: TGTGCCACCAGTGATTGGGATAGCGGGGAGCTGTTTTTT
abundance: .; d_gene: .; j_gene: TRBJ1-1; v_gene: TRBV2; CDR3aa: CASSEQGAAVTEAFF; CDR3nt: TGTGCCAGCAGTGAACAAGGGGCCGCCGTCACTGAAGCTTTCTTT
abundance: once; d_gene: TRBD2; j_gene: TRBJ2-7; v_gene: TRBV27; CDR3aa: CASSLSLAGVSYEQYF; CDR3nt: TGTGCCAGCAGTTTGAGTCTAGCGGGAGTCTCCTACGAGCAGTACTTC
abundance: .; d_gene: .; j_gene: TRBJ1-2; v_gene: TRBV6-5; CDR3aa: CASSYHGASNYGYTF; CDR3nt: TGTGCCAGCAGTTATCACGGCGCATCTAACTATGGCTACACCTTC
abundance: .; d_gene: .; j_gene: TRBJ2-7; v_gene: TRBV5-1; CDR3aa: CASSLGVDTLGLYEQYF; CDR3nt: TGCGCCAGCAGCCTTGGGGTCGACACTTTGGGCCTCTACGAGCAGTACTTC
abundance: .; d_gene: .; j_gene: TRBJ2-2; v_gene: TRBV5-6; CDR3aa: CASSLPGTTFTGELFF; CDR3nt: TGTGCCAGCAGCTTGCCCGGGACAACCTTCACCGGGGAGCTGTTTTTT
abundance: few; d_gene: TRBD2; j_gene: TRBJ2-1; v_gene: TRBV11-2; CDR3aa: CASSSTSEIYNEQFF; CDR3nt: TGTGCCAGCAGCTCGACTAGCGAGATCTACAATGAGCAGTTCTTC
abundance: .; d_gene: .; j_gene: TRBJ1-1; v_gene: TRBV18; CDR3aa: CASSGDGNTEAFF; CDR3nt: TGTGCCAGCTCAGGGGACGGGAACACTGAAGCTTTCTTT
abundance: .; d_gene: .; j_gene: TRBJ2-2; v_gene: TRBV7-8; CDR3aa: CASSPRGDRPSPGELFF; CDR3nt: TGTGCCAGCAGCCCCCGGGGGGACAGGCCCTCGCCCGGGGAGCTGTTTTTT
abundance: .; d_gene: TRBD1; j_gene: TRBJ2-7; v_gene: TRBV9; CDR3aa: CASSVGDRVDYEQYF; CDR3nt: TGTGCCAGCAGCGTAGGTGACAGGGTCGACTACGAGCAGTACTTC
abundance: .; d_gene: TRBD1; j_gene: TRBJ1-1; v_gene: TRBV29-1; CDR3aa: CSVRQGDTEAFF; CDR3nt: TGCAGCGTGAGACAGGGGGACACTGAAGCTTTCTTT
abundance: .; d_gene: TRBD1; j_gene: TRBJ1-2; v_gene: TRBV18; CDR3aa: CASSPAGTGAGMLSGYTF; CDR3nt: TGTGCCAGCTCACCCGCCGGGACAGGGGCTGGTATGCTGAGTGGCTACACCTTC
abundance: few; d_gene: TRBD2; j_gene: TRBJ2-2; v_gene: TRBV7-7; CDR3aa: CASSFSSGGHTGELFF; CDR3nt: TGTGCTAGCAGCTTTTCTAGCGGAGGGCACACCGGGGAGCTGTTTTTT
abundance: .; d_gene: .; j_gene: TRBJ1-1; v_gene: TRBV19; CDR3aa: CASSIGSGWSTEAFF; CDR3nt: TGTGCCAGTAGTATAGGGAGCGGTTGGAGCACTGAAGCTTTCTTT
abundance: .; d_gene: .; j_gene: TRBJ1-1; v_gene: TRBV10-3; CDR3aa: CAIRDPPIEAFF; CDR3nt: TGTGCCATCAGAGATCCCCCCATTGAAGCTTTCTTT
abundance: .; d_gene: TRBD1; j_gene: TRBJ2-7; v_gene: TRBV30; CDR3aa: CAWRLQGAYEQYF; CDR3nt: TGTGCCTGGAGACTTCAGGGGGCGTACGAGCAGTACTTC
abundance: .; d_gene: .; j_gene: TRBJ2-5; v_gene: TRBV7-9; CDR3aa: CASSPAQEETQYF; CDR3nt: TGTGCCAGCAGCCCCGCCCAGGAAGAGACCCAGTACTTC
abundance: .; d_gene: TRBD2; j_gene: TRBJ2-1; v_gene: TRBV3-1/TRBV3-2; CDR3aa: CASSQELGEGAYNEQFF; CDR3nt: TGTGCCAGCAGCCAAGAATTGGGGGAGGGCGCCTACAATGAGCAGTTCTTC
abundance: .; d_gene: .; j_gene: TRBJ1-1; v_gene: TRBV19; CDR3aa: CASRRGVTEAFF; CDR3nt: TGTGCCAGTAGGAGAGGGGTCACTGAAGCTTTCTTT
abundance: .; d_gene: .; j_gene: TRBJ2-7; v_gene: TRBV6-5; CDR3aa: CASSYSPSASYEQYF; CDR3nt: TGTGCCAGCAGTTACTCGCCCTCGGCAAGCTACGAGCAGTACTTC
abundance: .; d_gene: .; j_gene: TRBJ2-3; v_gene: TRBV12-3/TRBV12-4; CDR3aa: CASSLADTQYF; CDR3nt: TGTGCCAGCAGTTTAGCGGATACGCAGTATTTT
abundance: .; d_gene: .; j_gene: TRBJ2-3; v_gene: TRBV6-2/TRBV6-3; CDR3aa: CASSPSRAPGGDTQYF; CDR3nt: TGTGCCAGCAGCCCGAGCCGTGCCCCCGGGGGAGATACGCAGTATTTT
abundance: .; d_gene: .; j_gene: TRBJ2-1; v_gene: TRBV9; CDR3aa: CASSVLGGGEQFF; CDR3nt: TGTGCCAGCAGCGTATTAGGGGGTGGGGAGCAGTTCTTC
abundance: .; d_gene: .; j_gene: TRBJ2-5; v_gene: TRBV7-3; CDR3aa: CASSAAAAAGETQYF; CDR3nt: TGTGCCAGCAGCGCCGCCGCGGCAGCGGGAGAGACCCAGTACTTC
abundance: .; d_gene: .; j_gene: TRBJ1-1; v_gene: TRBV6-5; CDR3aa: CASRLAWVSTEAFF; CDR3nt: TGTGCCAGCAGGTTGGCTTGGGTTAGCACTGAAGCTTTCTTT
abundance: once; d_gene: .; j_gene: TRBJ1-5; v_gene: TRBV6-6; CDR3aa: CASSYDRGQPQHF; CDR3nt: TGTGCCAGCAGTTACGACAGAGGTCAGCCCCAGCATTTT
abundance: .; d_gene: .; j_gene: TRBJ2-3; v_gene: TRBV14; CDR3aa: CACASRIDADTQYF; CDR3nt: TGTGCCTGCGCTTCTAGAATCGATGCGGATACGCAGTATTTT
abundance: .; d_gene: .; j_gene: TRBJ1-6; v_gene: TRBV7-8; CDR3aa: CASSSGGTYNSPLHF; CDR3nt: TGTGCCAGCAGCTCTGGCGGGACCTATAATTCACCCCTCCACTTT
abundance: .; d_gene: .; j_gene: TRBJ1-1; v_gene: TRBV6-2/TRBV6-3; CDR3aa: CASSYSGRGTEAFF; CDR3nt: TGTGCCAGCAGTTACTCAGGTCGGGGCACTGAAGCTTTCTTT
abundance: .; d_gene: .; j_gene: TRBJ1-1; v_gene: TRBV12-3/TRBV12-4; CDR3aa: CASSGLQTEAFF; CDR3nt: TGTGCCAGCAGTGGGCTTCAAACTGAAGCTTTCTTT
abundance: .; d_gene: .; j_gene: TRBJ2-7; v_gene: TRBV27; CDR3aa: CASSLSGASFYEQYF; CDR3nt: TGTGCCAGCAGTTTATCGGGGGCAAGCTTCTACGAGCAGTACTTC
abundance: few; d_gene: .; j_gene: TRBJ1-6; v_gene: TRBV5-6; CDR3aa: CASSSWTHNSPLHF; CDR3nt: TGTGCCAGCAGCTCCTGGACGCATAATTCACCCCTCCACTTT
abundance: .; d_gene: .; j_gene: TRBJ2-1; v_gene: TRBV5-1; CDR3aa: CASSPQSNEQFF; CDR3nt: TGCGCCAGCAGCCCCCAGTCGAATGAGCAGTTCTTC
abundance: .; d_gene: TRBD1; j_gene: TRBJ1-1; v_gene: TRBV5-1; CDR3aa: CASSSGQRVSPEAFF; CDR3nt: TGCGCCAGCAGCTCGGGACAGCGCGTTTCCCCTGAAGCTTTCTTT
abundance: .; d_gene: .; j_gene: TRBJ2-7; v_gene: TRBV7-3; CDR3aa: CASSLQGIIYEQYF; CDR3nt: TGTGCCAGCAGCTTGCAGGGGATTATTTACGAGCAGTACTTC
abundance: .; d_gene: .; j_gene: TRBJ2-5; v_gene: TRBV2; CDR3aa: CASRASREQETQYF; CDR3nt: TGTGCCAGCAGAGCTAGCAGAGAACAAGAGACCCAGTACTTC
abundance: .; d_gene: .; j_gene: TRBJ2-1; v_gene: TRBV6-1; CDR3aa: CASSEQSRGNEQFF; CDR3nt: TGTGCCAGCAGTGAACAGTCCAGGGGCAATGAGCAGTTCTTC
abundance: .; d_gene: TRBD1; j_gene: TRBJ1-5; v_gene: TRBV30; CDR3aa: CAWRRPGQGGMGQPQHF; CDR3nt: TGTGCCTGGAGGCGTCCGGGACAGGGGGGAATGGGGCAGCCCCAGCATTTT